These 8 T cell receptor beta chains were sequenced from one sample in a study of OX40 agonist ivuxolimab in advanced cancers. Libraries were built with the immunoSEQ multiplex PCR assay. TCRdb re-hosts the immuneACCESS table, in-frame sequences only. Its copies lack some clones; in the studies checked, an unresolved V gene accounts for under half of them, and the cause for the rest is not known. The sample table lists 65,000 to 75,000 clones, around 90% of them with a count of one. Over 0.35% of the sample goes to the ten largest clones. The material sequenced was CD4+ or CD8+ T cells sorted from blood, taken in a trial of the OX40 agonist ivuxolimab. The origin of the receptors is an adult with an advanced solid tumor such as melanoma, head and neck, liver or kidney cancer.

The chain links TRBV6-6 to TRBJ2-1, with TRBD2 matching 14 bases. Trimming removed 2 bases from V and 6 bases from J; junction bases left unmatched: 3. CDR1 and CDR2 (germline): MNHNY, SVGAGI (reference sequence). This CDR3 region has 16 residues. The CDR3 DNA is TGTGCCAGCAGTTACCCCGGGACTAGCGGGAGCAATGAGCAGTTCTTC. It specifies CASSYPGTSGSNEQFF.

The chain links TRBV6-1 to TRBJ1-1, with unresolved D. Germline assignment: CDR1 MNHNS and CDR2 SASEGT. Trimming shortened V by 5 bases and J by 0 bases, and 10 bases separated the two germline ends. The CDR3 is made up of 14 amino acids. CDR3 nucleotides: TGTGCCAGCAGTTTCGCAGAGATGAACACTGAAGCTTTCTTT. Protein sequence: CASSFAEMNTEAFF.

The chain joins TRBV20-1 to TRBJ1-1; D ambiguous. This CDR3 is 11 amino acids long. Germline assignment: CDR1 DFQATT and CDR2 SNEGSKA (reference sequence). Between the trimmed V and J ends, which lost 5 bases and 3 bases, there was a span of 7 bases. This CDR3 reads CSAPVHTEAFF. As DNA, the CDR3 is TGCAGTGCTCCCGTCCACACTGAAGCTTTCTTT.

The chain links TRBV6-1 to TRBJ1-5; the match to TRBD1 covers 7 bases. The junction had 7 bases not matched to a gene; V was cut back by 7 bases and J by 7 bases. Germline V gives CDR1 MNHNS, CDR2 SASEGT. This CDR3 is built from 13 residues. The CDR3 sequence: CASTLRGQQPQHF. DNA of the CDR3: TGTGCCAGCACCCTGAGGGGGCAGCAGCCCCAGCATTTT.

This rearrangement joins TRBV10-2 to TRBJ2-5; TRBD2 is a possible D gene (6 bases). The V end lost 4 bases, the J end lost 2 bases, and 14 bases lay between the germline ends. The germline CDR1 and CDR2 sequences are WSHSY and SAAADI. CDR3 size: 15 residues. The CDR3 DNA reads TGCGCCAGCAGTGGAGGACGTAGCGGTCAAGAGACCCAGTACTTC. Translated, it gives CASSGGRSGQETQYF.

This chain joins TRBV28 and TRBJ1-5, with D perhaps TRBD1 (6 bases). The length of the CDR3 is 14 residues. In germline, CDR1 is MDHEN, CDR2 SYDVKM. V shed 5 bases and J shed 4 bases, with 12 bases lying between them. In DNA, the CDR3 is TGTGCCAGCAGTCCGGGTCAGGGGAATCAGCCCCAGCATTTT. Its protein is CASSPGQGNQPQHF.

In this sample, this clone turned up once. The J gene is TRBJ2-1, the V gene TRBV28; the D gene is possibly TRBD1 (5 bases). Germline V gene sequence: CDR1 MDHEN, CDR2 SYDVKM. V shed 10 bases and J shed 3 bases, with 16 bases lying between them. The CDR3 consists of 14 residues. This chain's CDR3 is CATTTVPDYNEQFF. For the CDR3, the DNA is TGTGCCACAACGACAGTCCCCGACTACAATGAGCAGTTCTTC.

The chain joins TRBV2 to TRBJ2-1, with 8 bases matching TRBD2. Per the germline V gene, CDR1 is SNHLY and CDR2 is FYNNEI. CDR3 size: 16 residues. V gave up 1 base and J gave up 0 bases; unmatched junction bases: 2. In DNA form, the CDR3 reads TGTGCCAGCAGTGAAGACAGCGGGAGCTCCTACAATGAGCAGTTCTTC. This translates into CASSEDSGSSYNEQFF.